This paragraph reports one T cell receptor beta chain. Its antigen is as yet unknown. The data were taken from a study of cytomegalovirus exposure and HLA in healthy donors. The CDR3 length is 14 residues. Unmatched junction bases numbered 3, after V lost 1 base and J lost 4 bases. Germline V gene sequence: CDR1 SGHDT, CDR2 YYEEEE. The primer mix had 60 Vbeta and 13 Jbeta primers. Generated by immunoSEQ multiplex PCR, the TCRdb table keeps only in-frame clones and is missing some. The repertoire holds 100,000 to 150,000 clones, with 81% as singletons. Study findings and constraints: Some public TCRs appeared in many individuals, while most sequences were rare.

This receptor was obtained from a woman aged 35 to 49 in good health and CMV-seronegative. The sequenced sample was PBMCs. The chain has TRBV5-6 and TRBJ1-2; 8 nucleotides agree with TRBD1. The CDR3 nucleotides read TGTGCCAGCAGCTTGACAGGGGGAGCCTATGGCTACACCTTC. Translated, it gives CASSLTGGAYGYTF.